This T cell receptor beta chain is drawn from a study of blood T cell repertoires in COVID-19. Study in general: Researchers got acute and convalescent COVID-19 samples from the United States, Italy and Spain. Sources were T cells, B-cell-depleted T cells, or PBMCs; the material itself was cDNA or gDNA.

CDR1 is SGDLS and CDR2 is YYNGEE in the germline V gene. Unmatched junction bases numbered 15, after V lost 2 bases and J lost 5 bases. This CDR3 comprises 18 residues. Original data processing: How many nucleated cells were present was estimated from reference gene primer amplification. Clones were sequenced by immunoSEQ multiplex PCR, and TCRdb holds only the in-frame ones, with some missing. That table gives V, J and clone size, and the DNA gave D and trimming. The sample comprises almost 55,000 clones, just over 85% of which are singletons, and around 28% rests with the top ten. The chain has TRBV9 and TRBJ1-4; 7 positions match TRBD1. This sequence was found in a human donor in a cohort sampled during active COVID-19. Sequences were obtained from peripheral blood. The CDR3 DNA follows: TGTGCCAGCAGCGTGAGTCGACAGGGACCCTTCCAAAATGAAAAACTGTTTTTT. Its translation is CASSVSRQGPFQNEKLFF.